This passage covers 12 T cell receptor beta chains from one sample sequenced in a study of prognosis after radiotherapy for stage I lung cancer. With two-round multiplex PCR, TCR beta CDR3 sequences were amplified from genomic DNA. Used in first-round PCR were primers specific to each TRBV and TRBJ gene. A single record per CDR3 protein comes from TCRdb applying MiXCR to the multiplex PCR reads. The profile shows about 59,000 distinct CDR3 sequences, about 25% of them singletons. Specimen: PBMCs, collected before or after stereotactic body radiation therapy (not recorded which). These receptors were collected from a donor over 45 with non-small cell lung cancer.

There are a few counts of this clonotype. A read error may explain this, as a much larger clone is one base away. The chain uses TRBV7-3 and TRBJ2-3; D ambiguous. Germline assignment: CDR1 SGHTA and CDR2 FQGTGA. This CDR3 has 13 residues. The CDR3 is CAISPQSTDTQYF. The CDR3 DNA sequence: TGTGCCATCAGCCCACAGAGCACAGATACGCAGTATTTT.

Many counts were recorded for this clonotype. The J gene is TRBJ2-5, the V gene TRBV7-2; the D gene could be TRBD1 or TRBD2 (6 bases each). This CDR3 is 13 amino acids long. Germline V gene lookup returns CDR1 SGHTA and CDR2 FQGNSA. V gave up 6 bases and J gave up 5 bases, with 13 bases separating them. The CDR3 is CASRTTGRETQYF. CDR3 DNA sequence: TGTGCCAGCAGGACAACAGGGAGGGAGACCCAGTACTTC. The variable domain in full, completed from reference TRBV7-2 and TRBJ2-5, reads GAGVSQSPSNKVTEKGKDVELRCDPISGHTALYWYRQSLGQGLEFLIYFQGNSAPDKSGLPSDRFSAERTGGSVSTLTIQRTQQEDSAVYLCASRTTGRETQYFGPGTRLLVL.

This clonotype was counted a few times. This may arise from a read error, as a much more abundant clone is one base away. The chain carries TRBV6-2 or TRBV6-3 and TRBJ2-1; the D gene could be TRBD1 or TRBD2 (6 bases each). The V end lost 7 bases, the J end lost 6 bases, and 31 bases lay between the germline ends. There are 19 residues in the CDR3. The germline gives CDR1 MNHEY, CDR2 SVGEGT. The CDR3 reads CASNGPQGRVDSRGNEQFF. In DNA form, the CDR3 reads TGTGCCAGCAATGGCCCCCAGGGGCGCGTCGATTCGCGGGGCAATGAGCAGTTCTTC.

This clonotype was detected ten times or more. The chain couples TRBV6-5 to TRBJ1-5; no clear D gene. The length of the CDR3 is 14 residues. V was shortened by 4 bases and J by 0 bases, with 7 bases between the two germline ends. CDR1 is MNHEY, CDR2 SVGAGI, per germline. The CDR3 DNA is TGTGCCAGCAGTTTTCGCAGTAGCAATCAGCCCCAGCATTTT. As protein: CASSFRSSNQPQHF.

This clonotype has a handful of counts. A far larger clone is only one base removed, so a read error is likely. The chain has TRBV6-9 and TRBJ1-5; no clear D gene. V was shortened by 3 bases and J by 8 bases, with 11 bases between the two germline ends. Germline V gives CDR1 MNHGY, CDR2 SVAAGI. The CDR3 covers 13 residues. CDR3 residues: CASSYSKNKPQHF. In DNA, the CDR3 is TGTGCCAGCAGTTACTCGAAAAATAAGCCCCAGCATTTT.

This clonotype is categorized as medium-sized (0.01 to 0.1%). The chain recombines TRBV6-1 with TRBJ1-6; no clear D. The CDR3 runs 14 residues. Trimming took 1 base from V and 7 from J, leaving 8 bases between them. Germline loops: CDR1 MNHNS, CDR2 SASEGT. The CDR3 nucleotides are TGTGCCAGCAGTGAAGGCCACGGCAATTCACCCCTCCACTTT. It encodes CASSEGHGNSPLHF.

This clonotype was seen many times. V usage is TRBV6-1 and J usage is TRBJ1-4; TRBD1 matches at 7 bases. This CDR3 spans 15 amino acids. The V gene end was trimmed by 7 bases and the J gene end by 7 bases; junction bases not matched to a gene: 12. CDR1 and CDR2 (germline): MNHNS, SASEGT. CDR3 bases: TGTGCCAGCACCCCGAGGAGACAGGGAGGTGAAAAACTGTTTTTT. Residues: CASTPRRQGGEKLFF.

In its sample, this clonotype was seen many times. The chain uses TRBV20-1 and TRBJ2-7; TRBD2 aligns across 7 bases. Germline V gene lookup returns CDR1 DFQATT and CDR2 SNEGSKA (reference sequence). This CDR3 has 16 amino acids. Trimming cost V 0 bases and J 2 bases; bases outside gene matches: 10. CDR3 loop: CSARDGRASGTYEQYF. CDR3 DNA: TGCAGTGCTAGAGATGGAAGGGCTAGCGGCACCTACGAGCAGTACTTC.

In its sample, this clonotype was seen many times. As DNA, the CDR3 is TGTGCCAGCTCAGATGGCCCCACCCGGTCCGGGGAGCTGTTTTTT. This translates into CASSDGPTRSGELFF. V usage is TRBV18 and J usage is TRBJ2-2; D ambiguous. Germline V gives CDR1 KGHSH, CDR2 LQKENI. V was shortened by 5 bases and J by 6 bases, with 16 bases between the two germline ends. The CDR3 runs to 15 residues.

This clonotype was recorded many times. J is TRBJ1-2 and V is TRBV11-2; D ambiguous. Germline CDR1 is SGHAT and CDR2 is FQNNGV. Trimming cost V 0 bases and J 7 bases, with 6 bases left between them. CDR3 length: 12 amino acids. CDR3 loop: CASSLDRGGYTF. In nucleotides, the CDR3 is TGTGCCAGCAGCTTAGACAGAGGTGGCTACACCTTC.

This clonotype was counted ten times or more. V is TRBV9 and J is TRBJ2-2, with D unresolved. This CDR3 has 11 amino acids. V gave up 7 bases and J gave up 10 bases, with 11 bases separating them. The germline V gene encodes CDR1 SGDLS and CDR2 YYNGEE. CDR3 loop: CASRVRVELFF. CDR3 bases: TGTGCCAGCCGTGTTCGCGTGGAGCTGTTTTTT.

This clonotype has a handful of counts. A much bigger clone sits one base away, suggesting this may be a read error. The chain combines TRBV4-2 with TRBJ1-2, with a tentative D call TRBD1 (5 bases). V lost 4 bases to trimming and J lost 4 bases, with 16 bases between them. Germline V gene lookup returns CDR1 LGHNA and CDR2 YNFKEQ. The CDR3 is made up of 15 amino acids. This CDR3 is CASSRDYVQGYGYTF. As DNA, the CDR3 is TGTGCCAGCAGCCGAGATTACGTCCAGGGCTATGGCTACACCTTC.